This T cell receptor (beta chain) comes out of a study of blood T cells in healthy people across ages (dated by TCRdb to between 2015 and 2016). For the study in its entirety: In model experiments, template switching captured roughly one uniquely barcoded TCR beta cDNA molecule for every two T cells. To avoid experimental bias, donors of different ages were randomly spread across the sequencing lanes. Donors were grouped into four age groups: young (average approximately 16 years), middle-aged (39), aged (around 62) and long-lived (about 82). Using deep sequencing normalized with unique cDNA molecular identifiers, the study measured how TCR beta repertoire diversity changes with age. Two additional independent replicas of 1 million unique cDNA reads from the same blood draw were analyzed for two donors (one aged 18 to 29 and one aged 80 or older).

Concerning this clonotype itself: Its antigen target is currently unknown. No base quality information exists; no much larger clone differs at one position.

Donors were about 36 systemically healthy Caucasian individuals from Russia aged about 6 to 100 years. Each donor gave roughly 9.5 milliliters of peripheral blood, collected into EDTA-treated Vacutainer tubes. PBMCs were isolated by Ficoll-Paque density-gradient centrifugation, with at least 6 million obtained per sample. Total RNA was extracted from PBMCs with Trizol reagent, with at least 6 micrograms obtained per sample. Naive CD45RAhigh/CD27high T cell percentages were measured by flow cytometry on a PBMC aliquot from every donor. General conclusions and limits of the study: The long-lived group showed more naive CD4+ T cells, fewer expanded clones and increased TCR diversity than the aged group, suggesting age selection. Conclusive comparison of naive and antigen-experienced compartments was prevented by the profiling of bulk unsorted PBMCs. As age increased, observed TCR beta diversity per million T cells dropped in a roughly linear way, and a significant reduction was already evident by age about 40. A strong correlation was found between observed TCR beta diversity and the percentage of naive T cells measured by flow cytometry. Estimates of total diversity based on one million sequenced T cells were regarded as lower bounds and as underestimates. Donor CMV infection status was unknown, potentially confounding age-related changes in expanded clonotypes.

The CDR3, from cysteine to phenylalanine, totals 15 residues. Only the CDR3 DNA is retained, 45 bases long and in frame from the first base. V has 4 bases trimmed and J has 4 bases trimmed; junction bases matching no gene number 9. CDR1 and CDR2, looked up from the germline V gene (reference sequence), are DFQATT and SNEGSKA. Libraries were made using 5' RACE. Data came from an Illumina HiSeq 2500. A second PCR of about 6 to 11 cycles was performed with a sample-barcoded 5' primer and a J-beta primer mix. A unique molecular identifier was introduced onto each TCR beta cDNA molecule by a template-switch 5' adaptor carrying 12 random nucleotides. Each sample yielded at least 3 million CDR3-containing paired-end reads. First-strand cDNA synthesis was performed from all RNA using the Mint cDNA synthesis kit, with priming by a TRBC-specific oligonucleotide. Following uracil-DNA glycosylase treatment, all cDNA underwent a first 18-cycle PCR with the universal primers M1SS and BC2_uni_R. For the original study's pipeline: Normalization of each sample was performed by random selection of 1 million high-quality reads, each carrying a distinct molecular identifier. Reads sharing molecular identifiers were discarded rather than binned into consensus sequences. MiTCR, set to a Q25 quality threshold and the strictest error-elimination algorithm, was used for CDR3 identification, clonotype clustering and error correction. A nonparametric unseen species model using Euler transformation provided a lower-bound estimate of total TCR beta diversity. TCRdb reworked the public reads: Q25 trimming with fastp, MiXCR clone assembly, productive beta chains retained. CDR3 protein sequences are deduplicated, and each keeps its most common genes and DNA. Clone size and V and J calls follow TCRdb, not the original study. This sample has roughly 680,000 distinct CDR3 sequences in its table, and under 25% of those were observed once. 3.5% to 4% of the sample goes to the ten largest clones.

The origin of this receptor is a man between 70 and 80 years old in good health. Sample: blood. The chain uses TRBV20-1 and TRBJ1-1; 10 central bases correspond to TRBD1. CDR3 protein: CSATGTGAGRTEAFF. The DNA sequence is TGCAGTGCTACCGGGACAGGGGCGGGTCGCACTGAAGCTTTCTTT.